The next 18 T cell receptor beta chains were all read from a single sample in a study of beta chain features in type 1 diabetes. Every isolated RNA sample was fully reverse transcribed, so sequencing captured expressed TCRB transcripts. Clones were read by immunoSEQ multiplex PCR, and TCRdb kept only the in-frame ones, dropping some. This table has 35,000 to 45,000 clones, roughly 64% appearing once. The sequencing input was Tregs from blood. These receptors all come from a woman between 25 and 40 years old in good health.

The chain couples TRBV10-3 to TRBJ1-5, with 7 bases fitting TRBD1. Germline V lookup: CDR1 ENHRY, CDR2 SYGVKD. The CDR3 is made up of 13 amino acids. The CDR3 protein is CATKGAGNQPQHF. CDR3 DNA sequence: TGTGCAACGAAGGGGGCTGGAAATCAGCCCCAGCATTTT.

By share, this clone counts as medium-sized. The chain combines TRBV5-4 with TRBJ2-1, with D maybe TRBD2 (5 bases). Germline V gene data show CDR1 as SGHNT and CDR2 as YYREEE (reference sequence). Trimming removed 5 bases from V and 2 bases from J, with 14 bases in between. The CDR3 is 15 residues long. CDR3 protein: CASSGLAGAYNEQFF. The CDR3 nucleotides read TGTGCCAGCAGTGGACTGGCCGGAGCCTACAATGAGCAGTTCTTC.

The V gene is TRBV18, the J gene TRBJ2-7; a possible D gene is TRBD1 (6 bases). The CDR3 is 14 amino acids. From germline, CDR1 is KGHSH and CDR2 LQKENI. The V end was cut by 2 bases, the J end by 7 bases, with 15 bases between. The CDR3 is CASSPREKTGEQYF. CDR3 in DNA: TGTGCCAGCTCACCAAGGGAAAAGACAGGAGAGCAGTACTTC.

Only a few counts were recorded for this clone. This CDR3 is CASSETGDSWDTEAFF. CDR3 bases: TGTGCCAGCAGCGAAACCGGGGACAGTTGGGACACTGAAGCTTTCTTT. The chain carries TRBV9 and TRBJ1-1; 7 bases match TRBD1. Trimming removed 3 bases from V and 3 bases from J; junction bases left unmatched: 11. CDR3 length: 16 amino acids. Germline V gene sequence: CDR1 SGDLS, CDR2 YYNGEE.

The count of this clone is one. The chain combines TRBV19 with TRBJ1-4; D gene ambiguous. V dropped 6 bases and J dropped 10 bases, with 21 bases sitting between them. The CDR3 totals 15 residues. CDR1 is LNHDA, CDR2 SQIVND, per germline (reference sequence). The CDR3 is CASSPRALLNVKLFF. As DNA, the CDR3 is TGTGCCAGTAGCCCACGCGCCCTCCTAAACGTAAAACTGTTTTTT.

This clone was counted only a few times. This chain joins TRBV4-2 and TRBJ2-1; 8 bases map to TRBD2. The CDR3 totals 16 residues. Germline V gene data show CDR1 as LGHNA and CDR2 as YNFKEQ. J gave up 5 bases and V 0 bases, and 6 bases lay outside the gene matches. CDR3 coding DNA: TGTGCCAGCAGCCAAGACCCCCGTAGCGGGAACAATGAGCAGTTCTTC. This codes for CASSQDPRSGNNEQFF.

The chain couples TRBV28 to TRBJ2-1; the D is unclear. The CDR3 consists of 11 residues. V was shortened by 8 bases and J by 4 bases, with 6 bases between the two germline ends. CDR1 MDHEN and CDR2 SYDVKM come from the germline V gene. The CDR3 here is CASRSYNEQFF. The CDR3 region has the DNA TGTGCCAGCCGTTCATACAATGAGCAGTTCTTC.

The V gene is TRBV7-9, the J gene TRBJ2-3; D might be TRBD2 (7 bases). This CDR3 contains 18 residues. From germline, CDR1 is SEHNR and CDR2 FQNEAQ (reference sequence). V was trimmed by 5 bases and J by 1 base, leaving 22 bases between them. The CDR3 region has the DNA TGTGCCAGCAGCCCGACCATGGGAGGGGGGGCTGGCACAGATACGCAGTATTTT. Translating it yields CASSPTMGGGAGTDTQYF.

The chain recombines TRBV6-5 with TRBJ2-5; 7 nucleotides align to TRBD1. The tail of the sequence fits TRBJ2-7 better, so the J call may be wrong. The CDR3 extends over 13 amino acids. Germline CDR1 reads MNHEY; CDR2 reads SVGAGI. CDR3 region: CASRPTGPYEQYF. The CDR3 nucleotides read TGTGCCAGCAGACCGACAGGGCCCTACGAGCAGTACTTC.

V and J are TRBV5-4 and TRBJ1-1; D unresolved. V lost 0 bases and J 1 base, leaving 4 bases between the germline ends. This CDR3 region has 13 residues. Germline assignment: CDR1 SGHNT and CDR2 YYREEE (reference sequence). The CDR3, as DNA: TGTGCCAGCAGCTTGGTAAAGAACACTGAAGCTTTCTTT. It yields the protein CASSLVKNTEAFF. The variable domain in full, completed from reference TRBV5-4 and TRBJ1-1, reads ETGVTQSPTHLIKTRGQQVTLRCSSQSGHNTVSWYQQALGQGPQFIFQYYREEENGRGNFPPRFSGLQFPNYSSELNVNALELDDSALYLCASSLVKNTEAFFGQGTRLTVV.

V gene TRBV6-6 combines with J gene TRBJ1-4; TRBD1 agrees at 7 bases. Per the germline V gene, CDR1 is MNHNY and CDR2 is SVGAGI (reference sequence). The CDR3 totals 13 residues. Trimming took 11 bases from V and 5 from J; bases not matched to a gene: 8. The CDR3 DNA reads as TGTGCCGGAGGGGGCGCGGGGAATGAAAAACTGTTTTTT. This translates into CAGGGAGNEKLFF.

In regard to this clone: The junction and the germline gene differ at one end; a read error may be behind it. J is TRBJ2-2 and V is TRBV7-7; 9 nucleotides match TRBD1. This CDR3 has 16 amino acids. In germline, CDR1 is SSHAT, CDR2 FNYEAQ (reference sequence). CDR3 in amino acids: CASSRTGGLDTGELFF. The CDR3 nucleotides are TGTGCTAGCAGCCGAACAGGGGGCTTGGACACCGGGGAGCTGTTTTTT.

This chain joins TRBV5-4 and TRBJ2-5; TRBD2 is a possible D gene (5 bases). The J call is uncertain, as TRBJ2-7 better fits the DNA end. Germline V gives CDR1 SGHNT, CDR2 YYREEE (reference sequence). CDR3 length equals 13 residues. The CDR3 reads CASSPDWTYEQYF. The CDR3 DNA follows: TGTGCCAGCAGCCCGGACTGGACCTACGAGCAGTACTTC.

The chain employs TRBV19 and TRBJ2-1; D possibly corresponds to TRBD1 (5 bases). Trimming shortened V by 4 bases and J by 5 bases, and 18 bases separated the two germline ends. Germline CDR1 reads LNHDA; CDR2 reads SQIVND (reference sequence). The CDR3 is made up of 16 amino acids. For the CDR3, the DNA is TGTGCCAGTAGTAAAAAAGGGGCCCTTTTAAACAATGAGCAGTTCTTC. Translating it yields CASSKKGALLNNEQFF. Full variable domain (outside the CDR3, taken from reference TRBV19 and TRBJ2-1): DGGITQSPKYLFRKEGQNVTLSCEQNLNHDAMYWYRQDPGQGLRLIYYSQIVNDFQKGDIAEGYSVSREKKESFPLTVTSAQKNPTAFYLCASSKKGALLNNEQFFGPGTRLTVL.

The chain is built from TRBV18 and TRBJ2-7; unclear D gene. CDR1 KGHSH and CDR2 LQKENI come from the germline V gene. Trimming removed 2 bases at V and 2 bases at J, with 13 bases between. The CDR3 has 15 amino acids. The CDR3 here is CASSPASGVTYEQYF. The CDR3 DNA sequence: TGTGCCAGCTCACCAGCCTCGGGTGTTACCTACGAGCAGTACTTC. The full variable domain, its missing parts supplied by reference TRBV18 and TRBJ2-7, is NAGVMQNPRHLVRRRGQEARLRCSPMKGHSHVYWYRQLPEEGLKFMVYLQKENIIDESGMPKERFSAEFPKEGPSILRIQQVVRGDSAAYFCASSPASGVTYEQYFGPGTRLTVT.

This rearrangement joins TRBV9 to TRBJ1-1, with D maybe TRBD1 (5 bases). Germline values: CDR1 SGDLS, CDR2 YYNGEE. Trimming removed 3 bases at V and 1 base at J, with 10 bases between. The CDR3 length is 14 residues. The CDR3 DNA sequence: TGTGCCAGCAGCGGCGGGGGAAGGAACACTGAAGCTTTCTTT. Translating it yields CASSGGGRNTEAFF. Looking up the rest from reference TRBV9 and TRBJ1-1 gives the full variable domain: DSGVTQTPKHLITATGQRVTLRCSPRSGDLSVYWYQQSLDQGLQFLIQYYNGEERAKGNILERFSAQQFPDLHSELNLSSLELGDSALYFCASSGGGRNTEAFFGQGTRLTVV.

The chain carries TRBV5-1 and TRBJ2-7; weak D call: TRBD1 (5 bases). CDR1 and CDR2 from the germline V gene are SGHRS and YFSETQ. CDR3 size: 13 residues. Trimming stripped 3 bases from V and 2 bases from J, with 9 bases between. The CDR3: CASSSLDTYEQYF. The CDR3 DNA follows: TGCGCCAGCAGCTCCCTGGACACCTACGAGCAGTACTTC. Variable domain in full (rest from reference TRBV5-1 and TRBJ2-7): KAGVTQTPRYLIKTRGQQVTLSCSPISGHRSVSWYQQTPGQGLQFLFEYFSETQRNKGNFPGRFSGRQFSNSRSEMNVSTLELGDSALYLCASSSLDTYEQYFGPGTRLTVT.

V usage is TRBV4-3 and J usage is TRBJ1-2; no clear D gene. CDR1 is LGHNA, CDR2 YSLEER, per germline. Between the trimmed V and J ends, which lost 2 bases and 4 bases, there was a span of 8 bases. This CDR3 is built from 13 residues. The DNA of the CDR3 is TGCGCCAGCAGCCAACAGGCCGGCTATGGCTACACCTTC. This translates into CASSQQAGYGYTF.